This passage covers 24 T cell receptor beta chains from one sample sequenced in a study of blood T cell repertoires in COVID-19. The data were produced by immunoSEQ multiplex PCR, yet TCRdb's version contains in-frame clones alone and is incomplete. The repertoire holds about 200,000 clones, with roughly 80% as singletons. Sequencing was performed on PBMCs or T cells enriched from blood (not recorded which). These receptors originate from a man in his forties or fifties who had recovered from COVID-19.

The genes are TRBV7-9 and TRBJ1-4; D is ambiguous. Germline CDR1 reads SEHNR; CDR2 reads FQNEAQ (reference sequence). The CDR3 has 15 residues. With 1 base removed from V and 7 bases from J, the gap between germline ends came to 13 bases. For the CDR3, the DNA is TGTGCCAGCAGCTTAGTGGGAGCCGCTAGTGAAAAACTGTTTTTT. Amino acid sequence: CASSLVGAASEKLFF.

The rearrangement joins TRBV5-1 to TRBJ1-1; no clear D gene. V was trimmed by 0 bases and J by 4 bases, leaving 7 bases between them. CDR1 SGHRS and CDR2 YFSETQ come from the germline V gene. The CDR3 spans 13 residues. The CDR3 protein is CASSLAPGTEAFF. Here the CDR3 DNA reads TGCGCCAGCAGCTTGGCCCCAGGCACTGAAGCTTTCTTT. Complete variable domain (other parts from reference TRBV5-1 and TRBJ1-1): KAGVTQTPRYLIKTRGQQVTLSCSPISGHRSVSWYQQTPGQGLQFLFEYFSETQRNKGNFPGRFSGRQFSNSRSEMNVSTLELGDSALYLCASSLAPGTEAFFGQGTRLTVV.

The J gene is TRBJ1-2, the V gene TRBV7-9; no clear D gene. V shed 1 base and J shed 8 bases, with 17 bases lying between them. CDR1 SEHNR and CDR2 FQNEAQ come from the germline V gene (reference sequence). The CDR3 spans 15 residues. CDR3 nucleotide sequence: TGTGCCAGCAGCTTAGTAGATGGTGTCTTGTCGGGCTACACCTTC. Translated, it gives CASSLVDGVLSGYTF.

The genes are TRBV11-2 and TRBJ2-5; D possibly corresponds to TRBD2 (5 bases). The germline gives CDR1 SGHAT, CDR2 FQNNGV. The CDR3 extends over 20 amino acids. Trimming cost V 0 bases and J 5 bases, with 28 bases left between them. CDR3 protein: CASSLEMGRGGRATGETQYF. The CDR3 nucleotides read TGTGCCAGCAGCTTAGAAATGGGTCGAGGCGGGCGGGCCACGGGGGAGACCCAGTACTTC. Complete variable domain (other parts from reference TRBV11-2 and TRBJ2-5): EAGVAQSPRYKIIEKRQSVAFWCNPISGHATLYWYQQILGQGPKLLIQFQNNGVVDDSQLPKDRFSAERLKGVDSTLKIQPAKLEDSAVYLCASSLEMGRGGRATGETQYFGPGTRLLVL.

The chain is built from TRBV20-1 and TRBJ2-3; D unresolved. Germline V lookup: CDR1 DFQATT, CDR2 SNEGSKA (reference sequence). V lost 3 bases to trimming and J lost 3 bases, with 7 bases between them. The CDR3 length is 12 residues. CDR3 loop: CSASPSTDTQYF. CDR3 nucleotides: TGCAGTGCTAGTCCTAGTACAGATACGCAGTATTTT.

The chain uses TRBV6-5 and TRBJ1-4; 8 bases match TRBD1. The CDR3 consists of 15 residues. CDR1 MNHEY and CDR2 SVGAGI come from the germline V gene. Unmatched junction bases numbered 11, after V lost 6 bases and J lost 8 bases. Here the CDR3 reads CASRDGQGGDEKLFF. The CDR3 bases are TGTGCCAGCAGGGACGGACAGGGCGGAGACGAAAAACTGTTTTTT.

The chain recombines TRBV23-1 with TRBJ1-6; TRBD1 matches at 9 bases. TRBV23-1 is recorded as an ORF, its role being uncertain. This CDR3 is built from 17 residues. V was pared by 0 bases and J by 9 bases, with 9 bases of the junction left unmatched. The CDR3 region is CASSQSRWTGEGSPLHF. The CDR3 region has the DNA TGCGCCAGCAGTCAATCGAGGTGGACAGGGGAGGGTTCACCCCTCCACTTT.

The chain uses TRBV5-5 and TRBJ1-1; maybe TRBD1 (6 bases). The V gene lost 1 base and the J gene lost 0 bases, with 7 bases spanning the gap. Germline V lookup: CDR1 SGHKS, CDR2 YYEKEE (reference sequence). This CDR3 has 14 amino acids. The CDR3 loop reads CASSLTGLNTEAFF. CDR3 sequence (DNA): TGTGCCAGCAGCTTGACAGGGCTGAACACTGAAGCTTTCTTT.

The V call is TRBV27, the J call TRBJ2-7; D remains unclear. Between the trimmed V and J ends, which lost 4 bases and 0 bases, there was a span of 10 bases. CDR3 length: 14 amino acids. Germline V gives CDR1 MNHEY, CDR2 SMNVEV (reference sequence). This CDR3 reads CASSSVKSSYEQYF. CDR3 bases: TGTGCCAGCAGTTCGGTCAAAAGCTCCTACGAGCAGTACTTC.

This rearrangement joins TRBV30 to TRBJ1-3, with TRBD1 identical over 7 bases. V trimming: 4 bases; J trimming: 0 bases; junction bases outside the gene matches: 3. Germline CDR1 is GTSNPN and CDR2 is SVGIG (reference sequence). There are 14 residues in the CDR3. CDR3 bases: TGTGCCTGGAAGGACAGGCCCTCTGGAAACACCATATATTTT. Its translation is CAWKDRPSGNTIYF.

This rearrangement joins TRBV6-5 to TRBJ1-5; TRBD1 might be the D (5 bases). Trimming stripped 9 bases from V and 11 bases from J, with 11 bases between. This CDR3 is built from 10 residues. Germline loops: CDR1 MNHEY, CDR2 SVGAGI. Written as DNA, the CDR3 is TGTGCCAGTCATGACAGTACCCAGCATTTT. Translation gives CASHDSTQHF.

This clone turned up a few times. The J gene is TRBJ2-5, the V gene TRBV4-1, with no clear D. CDR3 length: 15 residues. Germline CDR1 reads MGHRA; CDR2 reads YSYEKL. With 1 base removed from V and 1 base from J, the gap between germline ends came to 10 bases. Here the CDR3 DNA reads TGCGCCAGCAGCCAAGGCCGAGGATCCCAAGAGACCCAGTACTTC. Amino acids: CASSQGRGSQETQYF.

The V gene is TRBV5-4, the J gene TRBJ2-3; D not resolved. CDR3 length: 13 amino acids. Germline V gene sequence: CDR1 SGHNT, CDR2 YYREEE (reference sequence). V shed 1 base and J shed 2 bases, with 5 bases lying between them. The CDR3 DNA reads TGTGCCAGCAGCTTGACTAACACAGATACGCAGTATTTT. As protein: CASSLTNTDTQYF. Drawing the rest from reference TRBV5-4 and TRBJ2-3, the complete variable domain is ETGVTQSPTHLIKTRGQQVTLRCSSQSGHNTVSWYQQALGQGPQFIFQYYREEENGRGNFPPRFSGLQFPNYSSELNVNALELDDSALYLCASSLTNTDTQYFGPGTRLTVL.

The V call is TRBV28, the J call TRBJ2-3; 7 nucleotides agree with TRBD2. V shed 6 bases, J shed 2 bases, and the junction held 14 bases outside the gene matches. The CDR3 contains 17 residues. Germline CDR1 MDHEN, CDR2 SYDVKM. The CDR3 bases are TGTGCCAGCAGACTCCCCCCCCGGCTAGCGGACACAGATACGCAGTATTTT. It translates to CASRLPPRLADTDTQYF.

The V call is TRBV6-2 or TRBV6-3, the J call TRBJ1-1; D unresolved. The CDR3 runs 13 residues. The V end lost 2 bases, the J end lost 10 bases, and 14 bases lay between the germline ends. The germline V gene has CDR1 MNHEY and CDR2 SVGEGT. The CDR3 region has the DNA TGTGCCAGCAGTTACCGTAGAGCCGAGGGAGCTTTCTTT. Its protein is CASSYRRAEGAFF.

The rearrangement joins TRBV29-1 to TRBJ1-2; the match to TRBD1 covers 9 bases. With V trimmed by 5 bases and J by 4 bases, 5 bases remained unmatched. The length of the CDR3 is 13 residues. CDR1 is SQVTM and CDR2 is ANQGSEA in the germline V gene. The CDR3 sequence: CSVTGGSIYGYTF. The CDR3 DNA sequence: TGCAGCGTTACAGGGGGCAGTATCTATGGCTACACCTTC. Based on the CDR3 plus reference TRBV29-1 and TRBJ1-2, the full variable domain is SAVISQKPSRDICQRGTSLTIQCQVDSQVTMMFWYRQQPGQSLTLIATANQGSEATYESGFVIDKFPISRPNLTFSTLTVSNMSPEDSSIYLCSVTGGSIYGYTFGSGTRLTVV.

The gene calls are TRBV11-2 and TRBJ2-7, with D uncertain. Per the germline V gene, CDR1 is SGHAT and CDR2 is FQNNGV. V lost 1 base and J lost 0, with 13 bases in between. The length of the CDR3 is 16 residues. This CDR3 reads CASSLGSLGRSYEQYF. The CDR3 DNA follows: TGTGCCAGCAGCTTAGGAAGTTTGGGCCGCTCCTACGAGCAGTACTTC. The full variable domain, rest sourced from reference TRBV11-2 and TRBJ2-7, is EAGVAQSPRYKIIEKRQSVAFWCNPISGHATLYWYQQILGQGPKLLIQFQNNGVVDDSQLPKDRFSAERLKGVDSTLKIQPAKLEDSAVYLCASSLGSLGRSYEQYFGPGTRLTVT.

The chain has TRBV6-2 or TRBV6-3 and TRBJ2-7, with D maybe TRBD1 (6 bases). The V gene lost 0 bases and the J gene lost 6 bases, with 9 bases spanning the gap. CDR1 is MNHEY and CDR2 is SVGEGT in the germline V gene. The CDR3 spans 13 residues. CDR3 sequence reads: CASSYSWGREQYF. As DNA, the CDR3 is TGTGCCAGCAGTTACTCGTGGGGGCGCGAGCAGTACTTC.

A remark on this clone: Different DNA sequences within this sample yield the same CDR3. This chain's CDR3 is CASSLGQSNQPQHF. The CDR3 nucleotides read TGCGCCAGCAGCCTGGGACAGTCAAATCAGCCCCAGCATTTT. The chain couples TRBV5-1 to TRBJ1-5, with 7 bases aligning to TRBD1. There are 14 residues in the CDR3. Germline lookup yields CDR1 SGHRS and CDR2 YFSETQ. V dropped 4 bases and J dropped 4; count of bases not matched to a gene: 5.

This chain connects TRBV27 to TRBJ1-1; D uncertain. The CDR3 contains 13 residues. V was shortened by 4 bases and J by 8 bases, with 14 bases between the two germline ends. Looked up from germline, CDR1 is MNHEY and CDR2 is SMNVEV (reference sequence). The CDR3: CASSYRDRREAFF. CDR3 DNA sequence: TGTGCCAGCAGTTACCGGGATCGAAGAGAAGCTTTCTTT.

The rearrangement links TRBV19 to TRBJ1-1; D ambiguous. CDR3 length: 18 amino acids. Germline CDR1 is LNHDA and CDR2 is SQIVND (reference sequence). The ends were cut back, 3 bases at V and 3 bases at J, with 23 bases in the middle. The CDR3 region is CASSIEGFGGHPDTEAFF. The CDR3 nucleotides are TGTGCCAGTAGTATTGAGGGATTTGGAGGGCATCCGGACACTGAAGCTTTCTTT.

V and J are TRBV27 and TRBJ1-2; 9 bases agree with TRBD1. This CDR3 is 15 amino acids long. The ends lost 0 bases at V and 2 bases at J; junction bases unmatched: 1. From germline, CDR1 is MNHEY and CDR2 SMNVEV (reference sequence). The CDR3 coding sequence is TGTGCCAGCAGTTTATCCGGGACAGGGAACTATGGCTACACCTTC. Translation: CASSLSGTGNYGYTF.

The J gene is TRBJ1-1, the V gene TRBV6-6; 8 positions agree with TRBD1. There are 17 residues in the CDR3. Germline trimming cut 5 bases from V and 7 bases from J; bases unmatched to any gene: 18. Germline CDR1 reads MNHNY; CDR2 reads SVGAGI (reference sequence). The CDR3 DNA reads as TGTGCCAGCAGTCTACTTGTCCCTCGGACAGGGAAGAGTGAAGCTTTCTTT. The encoded protein is CASSLLVPRTGKSEAFF.

The gene calls are TRBV18 and TRBJ1-2, with TRBD1 as a possible D gene (6 bases). With 0 bases removed from V and 6 bases from J, the gap between germline ends came to 17 bases. The length of the CDR3 is 16 residues. Germline V gene data show CDR1 as KGHSH and CDR2 as LQKENI. The CDR3 region has the DNA TGTGCCAGCTCACCACCCCGGGACAAGGTTAGGAATGGCTACACCTTC. Translation: CASSPPRDKVRNGYTF.